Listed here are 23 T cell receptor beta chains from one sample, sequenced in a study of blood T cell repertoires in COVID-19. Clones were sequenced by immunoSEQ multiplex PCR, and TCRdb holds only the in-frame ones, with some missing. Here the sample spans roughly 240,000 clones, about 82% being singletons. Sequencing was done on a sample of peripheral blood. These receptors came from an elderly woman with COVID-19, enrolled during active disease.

This CDR3 reads CASSSRQGNGYTF. DNA of the CDR3: TGTGCCAGCAGCTCCCGACAGGGAAATGGCTACACCTTC. The J gene is TRBJ1-2, the V gene TRBV7-9; TRBD1 aligns across 7 bases. Germline lookup yields CDR1 SEHNR and CDR2 FQNEAQ (reference sequence). CDR3 length: 13 residues. With V trimmed by 4 bases and J by 6 bases, 5 bases remained unmatched.

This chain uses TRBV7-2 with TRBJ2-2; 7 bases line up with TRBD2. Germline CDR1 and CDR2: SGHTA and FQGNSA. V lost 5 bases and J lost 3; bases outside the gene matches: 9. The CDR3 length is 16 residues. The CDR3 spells CASSQAAGFYTGELFF. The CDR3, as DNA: TGTGCCAGCAGCCAAGCAGCGGGGTTCTACACCGGGGAGCTGTTTTTT. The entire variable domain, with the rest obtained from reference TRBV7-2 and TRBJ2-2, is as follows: GAGVSQSPSNKVTEKGKDVELRCDPISGHTALYWYRQSLGQGLEFLIYFQGNSAPDKSGLPSDRFSAERTGGSVSTLTIQRTQQEDSAVYLCASSQAAGFYTGELFFGEGSRLTVL.

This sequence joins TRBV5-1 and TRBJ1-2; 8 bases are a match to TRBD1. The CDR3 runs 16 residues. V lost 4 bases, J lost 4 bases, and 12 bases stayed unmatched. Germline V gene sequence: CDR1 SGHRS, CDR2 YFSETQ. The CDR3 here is CASSPSGTGGSYGYTF. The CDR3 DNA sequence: TGCGCCAGCAGCCCATCCGGGACAGGCGGGTCCTATGGCTACACCTTC. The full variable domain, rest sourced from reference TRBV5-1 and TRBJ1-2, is KAGVTQTPRYLIKTRGQQVTLSCSPISGHRSVSWYQQTPGQGLQFLFEYFSETQRNKGNFPGRFSGRQFSNSRSEMNVSTLELGDSALYLCASSPSGTGGSYGYTFGSGTRLTVV.

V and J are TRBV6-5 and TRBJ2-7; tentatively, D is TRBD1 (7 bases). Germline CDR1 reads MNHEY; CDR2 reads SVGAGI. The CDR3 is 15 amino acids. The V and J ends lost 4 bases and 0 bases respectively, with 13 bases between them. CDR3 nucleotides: TGTGCCAGCAGTTGGAGGGGGCAGTCCTCCTACGAGCAGTACTTC. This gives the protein CASSWRGQSSYEQYF.

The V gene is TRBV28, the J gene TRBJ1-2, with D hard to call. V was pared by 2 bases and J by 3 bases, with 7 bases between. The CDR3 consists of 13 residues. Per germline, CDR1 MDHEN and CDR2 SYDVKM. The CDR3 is CASSLVEDYGYTF. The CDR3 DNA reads TGTGCCAGCAGTTTAGTGGAGGACTATGGCTACACCTTC.

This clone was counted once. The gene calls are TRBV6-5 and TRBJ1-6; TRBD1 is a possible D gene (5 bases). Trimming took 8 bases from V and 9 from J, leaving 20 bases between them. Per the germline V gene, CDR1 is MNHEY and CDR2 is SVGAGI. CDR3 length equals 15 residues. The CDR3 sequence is CASVNRWGGSSPLHF. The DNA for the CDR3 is TGTGCCAGCGTTAATCGATGGGGCGGTAGTTCACCCCTCCACTTT.

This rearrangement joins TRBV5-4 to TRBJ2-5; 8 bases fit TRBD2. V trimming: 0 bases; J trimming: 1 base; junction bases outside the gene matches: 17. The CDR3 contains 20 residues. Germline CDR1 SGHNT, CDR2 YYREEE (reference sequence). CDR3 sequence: CASSLEPRLLMTSAQETQYF. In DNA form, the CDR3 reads TGTGCCAGCAGCTTGGAGCCCCGCCTCCTAATGACTAGCGCCCAAGAGACCCAGTACTTC.

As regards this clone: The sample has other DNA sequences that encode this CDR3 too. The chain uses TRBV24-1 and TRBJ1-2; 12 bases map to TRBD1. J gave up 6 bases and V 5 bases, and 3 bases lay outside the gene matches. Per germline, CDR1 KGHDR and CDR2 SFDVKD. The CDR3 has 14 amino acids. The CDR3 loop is CATSGGQGAHGYTF. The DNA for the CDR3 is TGTGCCACCAGTGGGGGACAGGGGGCCCATGGCTACACCTTC.

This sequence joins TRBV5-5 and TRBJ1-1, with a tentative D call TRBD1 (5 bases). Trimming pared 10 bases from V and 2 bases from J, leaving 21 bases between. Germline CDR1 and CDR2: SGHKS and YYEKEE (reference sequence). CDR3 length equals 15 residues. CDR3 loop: CASLARGTPNTEAFF. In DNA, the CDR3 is TGTGCCTCCCTGGCGCGGGGCACACCCAACACTGAAGCTTTCTTT.

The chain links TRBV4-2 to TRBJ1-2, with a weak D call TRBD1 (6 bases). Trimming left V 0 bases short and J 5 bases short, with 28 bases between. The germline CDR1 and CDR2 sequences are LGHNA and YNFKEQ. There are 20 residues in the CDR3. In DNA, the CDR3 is TGTGCCAGCAGCCAAGATTCGTATATATCCCCCATCGGGACACCTTATGGCTACACCTTC. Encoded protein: CASSQDSYISPIGTPYGYTF.

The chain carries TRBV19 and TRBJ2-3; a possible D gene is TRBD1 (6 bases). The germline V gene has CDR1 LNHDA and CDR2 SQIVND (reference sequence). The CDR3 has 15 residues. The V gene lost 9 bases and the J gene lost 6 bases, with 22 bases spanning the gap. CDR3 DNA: TGTGCCAGCAAGGGCCACCTGGGTCAGGGGGATACGCAGTATTTT. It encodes CASKGHLGQGDTQYF.

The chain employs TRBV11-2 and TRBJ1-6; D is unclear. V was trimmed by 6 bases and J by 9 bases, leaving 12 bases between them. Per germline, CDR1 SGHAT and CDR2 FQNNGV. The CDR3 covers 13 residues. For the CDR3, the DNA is TGTGCCAGCAGGCCGGCGGGAGGTTCACCCCTCCACTTT. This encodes CASRPAGGSPLHF.

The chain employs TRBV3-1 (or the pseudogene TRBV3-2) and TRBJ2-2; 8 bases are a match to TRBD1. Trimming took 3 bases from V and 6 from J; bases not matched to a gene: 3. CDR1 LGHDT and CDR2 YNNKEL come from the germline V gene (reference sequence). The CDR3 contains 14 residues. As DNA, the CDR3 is TGTGCCAGCAGCCACGAGACAGGGGCCGGGGAGCTGTTTTTT. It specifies CASSHETGAGELFF.

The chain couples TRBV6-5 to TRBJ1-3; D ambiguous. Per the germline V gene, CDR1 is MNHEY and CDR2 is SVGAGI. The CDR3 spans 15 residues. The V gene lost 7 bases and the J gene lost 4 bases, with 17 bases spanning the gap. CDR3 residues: CASKKEVSSGNTIYF. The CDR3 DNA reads TGTGCCAGCAAAAAGGAGGTTAGTTCAGGAAACACCATATATTTT.

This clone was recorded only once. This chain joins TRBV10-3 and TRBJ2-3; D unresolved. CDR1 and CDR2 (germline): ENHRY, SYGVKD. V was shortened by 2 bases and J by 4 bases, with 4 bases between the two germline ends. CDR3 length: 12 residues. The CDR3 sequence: CAISEGADTQYF. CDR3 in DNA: TGTGCCATCAGTGAGGGAGCAGATACGCAGTATTTT.

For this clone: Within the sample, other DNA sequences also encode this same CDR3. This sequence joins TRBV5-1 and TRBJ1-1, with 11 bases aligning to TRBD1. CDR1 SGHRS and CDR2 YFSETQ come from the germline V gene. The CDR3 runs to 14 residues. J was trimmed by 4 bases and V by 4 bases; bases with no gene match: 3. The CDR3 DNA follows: TGCGCCAGCAGCCCAGGGACAGGGGGCACTGAAGCTTTCTTT. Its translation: CASSPGTGGTEAFF.

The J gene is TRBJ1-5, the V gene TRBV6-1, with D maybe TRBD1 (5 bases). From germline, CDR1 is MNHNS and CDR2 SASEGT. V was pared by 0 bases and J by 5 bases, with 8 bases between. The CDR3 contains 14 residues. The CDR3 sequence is CASSEAGGDQPQHF. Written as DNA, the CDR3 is TGTGCCAGCAGTGAAGCGGGAGGGGATCAGCCCCAGCATTTT.

The CDR3 is CASTGRNGPQHF. In nucleotides, the CDR3 is TGTGCCAGTACAGGGCGAAATGGGCCCCAGCATTTT. The rearrangement uses TRBV19 and TRBJ1-5, with D maybe TRBD1 (5 bases). Germline lookup yields CDR1 LNHDA and CDR2 SQIVND (reference sequence). V lost 7 bases and J 9 bases, leaving 13 bases between the germline ends. The CDR3 extends over 12 amino acids.

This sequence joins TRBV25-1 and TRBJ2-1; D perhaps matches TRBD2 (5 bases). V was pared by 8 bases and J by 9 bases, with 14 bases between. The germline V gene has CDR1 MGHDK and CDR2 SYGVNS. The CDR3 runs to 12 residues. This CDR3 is CASGPPGSEQFF. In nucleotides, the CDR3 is TGTGCCAGCGGCCCTCCGGGAAGTGAGCAGTTCTTC.

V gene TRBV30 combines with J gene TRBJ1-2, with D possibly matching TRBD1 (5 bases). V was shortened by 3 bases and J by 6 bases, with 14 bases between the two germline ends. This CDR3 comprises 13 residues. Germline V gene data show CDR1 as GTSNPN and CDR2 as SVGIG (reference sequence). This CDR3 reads CAWRGGVRDGYTF. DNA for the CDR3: TGTGCCTGGAGGGGGGGAGTCCGGGATGGCTACACCTTC.

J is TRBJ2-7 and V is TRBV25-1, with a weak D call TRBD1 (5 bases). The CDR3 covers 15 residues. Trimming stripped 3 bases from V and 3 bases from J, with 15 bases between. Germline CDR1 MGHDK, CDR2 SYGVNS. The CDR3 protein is CASSDSQDGHYEQYF. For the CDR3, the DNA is TGTGCCAGCAGTGACTCCCAGGACGGACACTACGAGCAGTACTTC.

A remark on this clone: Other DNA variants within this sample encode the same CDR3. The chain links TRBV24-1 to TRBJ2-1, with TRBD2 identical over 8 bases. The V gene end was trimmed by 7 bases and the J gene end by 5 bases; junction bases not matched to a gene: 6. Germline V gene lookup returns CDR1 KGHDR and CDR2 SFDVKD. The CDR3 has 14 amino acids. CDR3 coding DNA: TGTGCCACCAGATCGGGACTAGGGGACAATGAGCAGTTCTTC. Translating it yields CATRSGLGDNEQFF.

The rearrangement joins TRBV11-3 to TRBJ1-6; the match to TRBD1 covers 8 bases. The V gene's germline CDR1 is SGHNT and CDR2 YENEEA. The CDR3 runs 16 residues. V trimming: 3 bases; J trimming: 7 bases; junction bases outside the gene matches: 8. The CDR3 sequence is CASSFGTSGGNSPLHF. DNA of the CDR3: TGTGCCAGCAGCTTCGGGACATCAGGGGGCAATTCACCCCTCCACTTT.